The source of this T cell receptor (beta chain) is a study of CD8+CD57+ T cells in acquired aplastic anemia. Genomic DNA acted as the template from which TCR beta VDJ combination and CDR3 sequence profiling were carried out. TCRdb ran MiXCR on the reads and lists one entry per CDR3 protein. The sample contains under 350,000 distinct CDR3 sequences, about 50% of which appear only once. Whoever was chosen for sequencing had shown CD8+CD57+ cell expansion by flow cytometry. The CDR3 has 12 residues. Germline CDR1 and CDR2: DFQATT and SNEGSKA (reference sequence). Trimming removed 7 bases from V and 9 bases from J; junction bases left unmatched: 9.

This clonotype was sampled from a human donor with aplastic anemia. Sequenced material: sorted CD4+, CD8+, or CD8+CD57+ T cells (not recorded which) from PBMCs. The chain recombines TRBV20-1 with TRBJ2-1, with 7 nucleotides matching TRBD2. CDR3 nucleotide sequence: TGCAGTGGTGCGGGGGTGAACACTGAGCAGTTCTTC. This sequence encodes CSGAGVNTEQFF.